This paragraph reports one T cell receptor (beta chain). What it binds is not known. Patients all relapsed after autologous stem cell transplantation, and there was variation in brentuximab vedotin exposure. Sequencing used immunoSEQ multiplex PCR; TCRdb keeps in-frame clones, though not all of them. This sample carries around 40,000 clones, more than 70% of them seen once, and the ten largest clones take around 15%. This record belongs to a study of PD-1 blockade in classical Hodgkin lymphoma. Notes on the study in general: Complete responders showed a baseline diversity that resembled the diversity of newly diagnosed patients.

Trimming cost V 2 bases and J 4 bases; bases outside gene matches: 3. This CDR3 spans 15 amino acids. Germline V lookup: CDR1 SGHTA, CDR2 FQGNSA. The clonotype was recovered from a human donor with classical Hodgkin lymphoma. The chain recombines TRBV7-2 with TRBJ2-3, with 10 bases aligning to TRBD2. The specimen comprised peripheral blood mononuclear cells (PBMCs), sampled at baseline. The CDR3, as DNA: TGTGCCAGCAGCTTACAAGCGGGGGGGTCAGATACGCAGTATTTT. Encoded protein: CASSLQAGGSDTQYF.